The following is a T cell receptor (beta chain) sequence with its context. The sample originates from a study of blood T cell repertoires in COVID-19. Across the study: Sample material is recorded as cDNA or gDNA derived from T cells, B-cell-depleted T cells, or PBMCs.

Membership in each cohort depended on participant-reported clinical history. Measured with immunoSEQ multiplex PCR; TCRdb has only the in-frame clones, and not every one. The data hold fewer than 200,000 clones, with around four fifths observed a single time. The CDR3 length is 15 residues. The V end was cut by 1 base, the J end by 4 bases, with 14 bases between. The germline gives CDR1 SGHKS, CDR2 YYEKEE (reference sequence). Sequencing input: PBMCs or T cells enriched from blood (not recorded which). The origin of this receptor is a woman aged 45 to 65 in a cohort exposed to, infected with or recovered from COVID-19 (not recorded which). The chain uses TRBV5-5 and TRBJ1-2, with D unresolved. CDR3 DNA: TGTGCCAGCAGCTTGTTTTCCCCAGATTTCTATGGCTACACCTTC. Amino acid sequence: CASSLFSPDFYGYTF.